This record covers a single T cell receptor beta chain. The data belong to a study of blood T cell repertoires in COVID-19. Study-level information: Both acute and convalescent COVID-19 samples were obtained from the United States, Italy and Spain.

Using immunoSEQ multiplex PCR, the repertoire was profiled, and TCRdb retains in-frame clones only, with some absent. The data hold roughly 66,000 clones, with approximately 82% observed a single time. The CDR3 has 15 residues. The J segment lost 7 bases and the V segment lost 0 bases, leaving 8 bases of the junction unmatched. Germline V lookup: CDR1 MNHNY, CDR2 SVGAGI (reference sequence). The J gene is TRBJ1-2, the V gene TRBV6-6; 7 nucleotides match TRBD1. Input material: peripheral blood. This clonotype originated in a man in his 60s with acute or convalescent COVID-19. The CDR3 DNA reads TGTGCCAGCAGTTACTCCGTGACAGGGTTGCGTGGCTACACCTTC. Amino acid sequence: CASSYSVTGLRGYTF.